Listed here are 9 T cell receptor beta chains from one sample, sequenced in a study of PD-L1 blockade in urothelial cancer. The time point here: peripheral blood 6 weeks after treatment start. Sequencing was performed with immunoSEQ multiplex PCR; in TCRdb, only in-frame clones are kept and a portion is missing. The sample has around 33,000 clones, 70% to 90% seen once. This material consisted of PBMCs, taken around atezolizumab (anti-PD-L1) treatment. The receptors were gathered from a man older than 75 with urothelial cancer.

This chain joins TRBV6-4 and TRBJ2-3, with TRBD2 matching 8 bases. This CDR3 region has 14 residues. The V segment lost 4 bases and the J segment 0 bases; nucleotides outside the gene matches: 0. CDR1 is MRHNA and CDR2 is SNTAGT in the germline V gene. CDR3 amino acids: CASSASGSTDTQYF. CDR3 sequence (DNA): TGTGCCAGCAGTGCTAGCGGGAGCACAGATACGCAGTATTTT.

The genes are TRBV29-1 and TRBJ2-1; TRBD2 matches 7 bases. The germline CDR1 and CDR2 sequences are SQVTM and ANQGSEA. The junction had 14 bases not matched to a gene; V was cut back by 6 bases and J by 3 bases. CDR3 size: 16 residues. The CDR3 loop reads CSVITYTGTNYNEQFF. The CDR3 DNA follows: TGCAGCGTCATCACATACACCGGGACTAACTACAATGAGCAGTTCTTC.

The chain combines TRBV7-6 with TRBJ2-7; D possibly corresponds to TRBD1 (6 bases). The germline V and J ends were trimmed by 5 bases and 6 bases, with 17 bases remaining between them. In germline, CDR1 is SGHVS, CDR2 FNYEAQ. The CDR3 extends over 14 amino acids. In nucleotides, the CDR3 is TGTGCCAGCAGCCCGAACAGGGACGCGAGCGAGCAGTACTTC. It translates to CASSPNRDASEQYF.

This chain connects TRBV5-1 to TRBJ1-2, with TRBD1 identical over 7 bases. Germline CDR1 and CDR2: SGHRS and YFSETQ. J gave up 5 bases and V 0 bases, and 4 bases lay outside the gene matches. The CDR3 is 14 residues long. CDR3 residues: CASSLGQGYYGYTF. The CDR3 DNA reads as TGCGCCAGCAGCTTGGGACAGGGCTATTATGGCTACACCTTC. Variable domain in full (rest from reference TRBV5-1 and TRBJ1-2): KAGVTQTPRYLIKTRGQQVTLSCSPISGHRSVSWYQQTPGQGLQFLFEYFSETQRNKGNFPGRFSGRQFSNSRSEMNVSTLELGDSALYLCASSLGQGYYGYTFGSGTRLTVV.

The chain combines TRBV19 with TRBJ2-7; 9 bases match TRBD1. CDR1 is LNHDA, CDR2 SQIVND, per germline (reference sequence). J was trimmed by 3 bases and V by 5 bases; bases with no gene match: 5. CDR3 length: 14 residues. CDR3 in DNA: TGTGCCAGTAGTTCCGGACAGGGGATCTACGAGCAGTACTTC. Its translation is CASSSGQGIYEQYF. The complete variable domain, with remaining parts taken from reference TRBV19 and TRBJ2-7, reads DGGITQSPKYLFRKEGQNVTLSCEQNLNHDAMYWYRQDPGQGLRLIYYSQIVNDFQKGDIAEGYSVSREKKESFPLTVTSAQKNPTAFYLCASSSGQGIYEQYFGPGTRLTVT.

V and J are TRBV11-2 and TRBJ1-1; D uncertain. V shed 1 base and J shed 1 base, with 4 bases lying between them. CDR3 size: 13 residues. CDR1 and CDR2 (germline): SGHAT, FQNNGV. CDR3 sequence: CASSLGQNTEAFF. CDR3 nucleotide sequence: TGTGCCAGCAGCTTAGGACAGAACACTGAAGCTTTCTTT.

The V gene is TRBV7-2, the J gene TRBJ2-3; 9 nucleotides match TRBD2. Germline assignment: CDR1 SGHTA and CDR2 FQGNSA. Unmatched junction bases numbered 6, after V lost 0 bases and J lost 2 bases. The CDR3 runs 17 residues. In DNA, the CDR3 is TGTGCCAGCAGCTTAGCGAAAGCGGGAGGAAACACAGATACGCAGTATTTT. Translated, it gives CASSLAKAGGNTDTQYF.

Only a few counts were recorded for this clone. The genes are TRBV27 and TRBJ1-4; 10 bases map to TRBD1. The CDR3 spans 14 residues. Germline-derived CDR1 and CDR2 are MNHEY and SMNVEV (reference sequence). V was clipped by 4 bases and J by 7 bases; unmatched bases: 3. CDR3: CASSSRDRGEKLFF. The CDR3 DNA is TGTGCCAGCAGTTCCCGGGACAGGGGTGAAAAACTGTTTTTT.

The chain links TRBV5-1 to TRBJ2-2, with D maybe TRBD1 (5 bases). The V end was cut by 6 bases, the J end by 3 bases, with 12 bases between. This CDR3 has 14 amino acids. In germline, CDR1 is SGHRS, CDR2 YFSETQ. The CDR3 region is CASITGTYTGELFF. CDR3 nucleotide sequence: TGCGCCAGCATTACAGGCACCTACACCGGGGAGCTGTTTTTT.